A single sample is the source of the 25 T cell receptor beta chains below, sequenced in a study of CXCR3-negative and CXCR3-positive naive CD8 T cells. Broader study findings: TRB CDR3 hydrophobicity was greater in CXCR3-positive naive cells than in CXCR3-negative naive cells.

Libraries of TRB cDNA were made by 5' RACE and carried UMIs. From the 5' RACE reads, TCRdb lists one entry per CDR3 protein and no DNA. The repertoire shows approximately 100,000 distinct CDR3 sequences; the top ten hold more than 0.3%. Antigens of these TCRs are unknown. Sample: naive CXCR3+ CD8+ T cells from blood. The subset denotes: CD45RO-CCR7+CD27+CD95- naive CD8+ T cells expressing CXCR3 (TNR3+). These receptors were obtained from a human donor in good health. Some clones in this sample may be carry-over from other donors' samples.

The V and J genes are TRBV28 and TRBJ2-7; the TRBD1 assignment by TCRdb is unverifiable without DNA. This CDR3 comprises 14 residues. The V gene's germline CDR1 is MDHEN and CDR2 SYDVKM. CDR3 loop: CASSFTGSAYEQYF. The full variable domain, completed using reference TRBV28 and TRBJ2-7, is DVKVTQSSRYLVKRTGEKVFLECVQDMDHENMFWYRQDPGLGLRLIYFSYDVKMKEKGDIPEGYSVSREKKERFSLILESASTNQTSMYLCASSFTGSAYEQYFGPGTRLTVT.

The chain carries TRBV19 and TRBJ1-2; the D call of TRBD1 rests on TCRdb alone, since no DNA is present to check it. There are 13 residues in the CDR3. Germline V gene sequence: CDR1 LNHDA, CDR2 SQIVND (reference sequence). The CDR3 here is CASTPGTGSGYTF.

The chain couples TRBV11-3 to TRBJ2-1. Germline loops: CDR1 SGHNT, CDR2 YENEEA. There are 18 residues in the CDR3. The CDR3 sequence: CASSSDYSNKSSYNEQFF.

V gene TRBV5-5 combines with J gene TRBJ2-1; TCRdb's assignment of TRBD2 cannot be checked, as there is no DNA. Germline V gene sequence: CDR1 SGHKS, CDR2 YYEKEE (reference sequence). The CDR3 has 15 amino acids. The CDR3 loop is CASTSGIAGYNEQFF. Together with reference TRBV5-5 and TRBJ2-1, the CDR3 gives the full variable domain: DAGVTQSPTHLIKTRGQQVTLRCSPISGHKSVSWYQQVLGQGPQFIFQYYEKEERGRGNFPDRFSARQFPNYSSELNVNALLLGDSALYLCASTSGIAGYNEQFFGPGTRLTVL.

This chain links TRBV20-1 with TRBJ2-5; lacking DNA, the TRBD1 call made by TCRdb goes unchecked. CDR3 length equals 15 residues. CDR1 is DFQATT and CDR2 is SNEGSKA in the germline V gene (reference sequence). The CDR3: CSAREPGTEMQTQYF.

The genes are TRBV7-2 and TRBJ2-7; the TRBD2 assignment by TCRdb is unverifiable without DNA. Germline CDR1 is SGHTA and CDR2 is FQGNSA. This CDR3 is 13 amino acids long. CDR3 loop: CASSGLAGLEQYF.

The CDR3 loop is CSALGGWTEAFF. The genes are TRBV29-1 and TRBJ1-1; TCRdb reports TRBD1, a call that lacks DNA to check it against. CDR1 is SQVTM and CDR2 is ANQGSEA in the germline V gene. This CDR3 spans 12 amino acids.

The chain joins TRBV29-1 to TRBJ1-2; TCRdb reports TRBD1, a call that lacks DNA to check it against. Germline-derived CDR1 and CDR2 are SQVTM and ANQGSEA. The length of the CDR3 is 14 residues. The chain's CDR3 is CSVVQTGENYGYTF.

The rearrangement links TRBV4-1 to TRBJ2-7. The length of the CDR3 is 13 residues. Germline V gene sequence: CDR1 MGHRA, CDR2 YSYEKL. The CDR3 protein is CASSQWHSYEQYF.

The chain uses TRBV5-1 and TRBJ2-7; the D gene TCRdb calls, TRBD1, cannot be checked with no DNA. Germline V lookup: CDR1 SGHRS, CDR2 YFSETQ. The CDR3 length is 21 residues. This CDR3 reads CASSLVFLYSGTGTGGSEQYF.

The chain is built from TRBV28 and TRBJ2-1; there is no DNA to check the TCRdb D call of TRBD2. CDR3 length: 15 amino acids. Germline V CDR1 and CDR2: MDHEN, SYDVKM. The CDR3: CASSPGTGSYNEQFF. Using reference TRBV28 and TRBJ2-1 for the parts outside the CDR3, the full variable domain is DVKVTQSSRYLVKRTGEKVFLECVQDMDHENMFWYRQDPGLGLRLIYFSYDVKMKEKGDIPEGYSVSREKKERFSLILESASTNQTSMYLCASSPGTGSYNEQFFGPGTRLTVL.

V gene TRBV6-6 combines with J gene TRBJ2-7. The germline CDR1 and CDR2 sequences are MNHNY and SVGAGI (reference sequence). The CDR3 length is 12 residues. CDR3 in amino acids: CASSYSPYEQYF.

The CDR3 loop is CSVELADYNEQFF. V and J are TRBV29-1 and TRBJ2-1; as DNA is missing, the TRBD2 call by TCRdb cannot be tested. The length of the CDR3 is 13 residues. Germline CDR1 SQVTM, CDR2 ANQGSEA.

The gene calls are TRBV5-1 and TRBJ2-1; there is no DNA to check the TCRdb D call of TRBD1. There are 15 residues in the CDR3. Germline V gene sequence: CDR1 SGHRS, CDR2 YFSETQ. CDR3: CASSTGQGGLNEQFF.

The rearrangement links TRBV7-9 to TRBJ2-3; TCRdb returns TRBD1, unconfirmable since there is no DNA. Germline CDR1 is SEHNR and CDR2 is FQNEAQ (reference sequence). The CDR3 runs to 17 residues. CDR3 residues: CASSSWGGDLVTDTQYF.

The chain is built from TRBV19 and TRBJ2-1; TCRdb gives TRBD2 as the D gene, but with no DNA this cannot be confirmed. The CDR3 contains 21 residues. Germline V CDR1 and CDR2: LNHDA, SQIVND (reference sequence). The CDR3 here is CASSPRTMGSLAGGPEDEQFF.

The rearrangement uses TRBV12-3 or TRBV12-4 and TRBJ2-5; TCRdb calls TRBD2, which cannot be checked without DNA. The CDR3 contains 14 residues. The CDR3 here is CASSPGLAEETQYF.

This rearrangement joins TRBV5-4 to TRBJ2-3. Germline values: CDR1 SGHNT, CDR2 YYREEE (reference sequence). The CDR3 length is 11 residues. The CDR3 spells CASSLEDTQYF.

The V call is TRBV3-1, the J call TRBJ2-7; no DNA is available, so the TRBD1 call from TCRdb remains unchecked. CDR1 is LGHDT, CDR2 YNNKEL, per germline (reference sequence). The length of the CDR3 is 16 residues. This CDR3 is CASSHDTGVRTHEQYF.

The V gene is TRBV6-1, the J gene TRBJ2-1; TCRdb selects TRBD1, and the lack of DNA leaves this call unchecked. The CDR3 has 12 residues. CDR1 and CDR2 from the germline V gene are MNHNS and SASEGT. CDR3 amino acids: CASSERPHEQFF.

The chain combines TRBV5-1 with TRBJ2-2; the TCRdb call, TRBD1, lacks DNA for checking. Germline loops: CDR1 SGHRS, CDR2 YFSETQ. This CDR3 region has 13 residues. CDR3 sequence reads: CASSYQGPGELFF. Drawing the rest from reference TRBV5-1 and TRBJ2-2, the complete variable domain is KAGVTQTPRYLIKTRGQQVTLSCSPISGHRSVSWYQQTPGQGLQFLFEYFSETQRNKGNFPGRFSGRQFSNSRSEMNVSTLELGDSALYLCASSYQGPGELFFGEGSRLTVL.

The chain links TRBV24-1 to TRBJ2-2. The germline gives CDR1 KGHDR, CDR2 SFDVKD. There are 14 residues in the CDR3. CDR3 in amino acids: CATSDLNGPGELFF.

The genes are TRBV7-9 and TRBJ1-1; the TRBD1 assignment by TCRdb is unverifiable without DNA. Germline V lookup: CDR1 SEHNR, CDR2 FQNEAQ (reference sequence). CDR3 length: 14 amino acids. CDR3 sequence reads: CASSMGHLNTEAFF.

The V gene is TRBV19, the J gene TRBJ1-2. Germline CDR1 LNHDA, CDR2 SQIVND (reference sequence). The CDR3 length is 15 residues. The CDR3 here is CASSNGGLVIYGYTF. Full variable domain (outside the CDR3, taken from reference TRBV19 and TRBJ1-2): DGGITQSPKYLFRKEGQNVTLSCEQNLNHDAMYWYRQDPGQGLRLIYYSQIVNDFQKGDIAEGYSVSREKKESFPLTVTSAQKNPTAFYLCASSNGGLVIYGYTFGSGTRLTVV.

The V and J genes are TRBV6-7 and TRBJ2-7; the TCRdb D gene call, TRBD2, has no DNA to confirm it. TRBV6-7 is placed among ORFs of uncertain function. The CDR3 length is 14 residues. The chain's CDR3 is CASLAGANSYEQYF.